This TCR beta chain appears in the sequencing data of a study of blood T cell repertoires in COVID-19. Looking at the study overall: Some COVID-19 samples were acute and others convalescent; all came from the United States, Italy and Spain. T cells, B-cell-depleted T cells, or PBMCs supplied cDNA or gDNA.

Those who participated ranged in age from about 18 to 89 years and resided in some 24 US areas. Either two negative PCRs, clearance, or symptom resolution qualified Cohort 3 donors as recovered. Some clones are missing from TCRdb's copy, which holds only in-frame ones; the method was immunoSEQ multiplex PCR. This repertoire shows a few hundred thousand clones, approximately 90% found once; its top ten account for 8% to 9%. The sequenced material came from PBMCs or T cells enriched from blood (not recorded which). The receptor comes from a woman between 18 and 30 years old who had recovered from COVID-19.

CDR3 nucleotide sequence: TGTGCCACCAGCACCGGGACAGGGGTTGGCTACACCTTC. It codes for CATSTGTGVGYTF. The chain combines TRBV15 with TRBJ1-2; TRBD1 agrees at 10 bases. The CDR3 has 13 amino acids. Germline V gene lookup returns CDR1 LNHNV and CDR2 YYDKDF (reference sequence). J gave up 7 bases and V 4 bases, and 3 bases lay outside the gene matches.